This entry lists 32 T cell receptor beta chains sequenced from one sample in a study of CD8 T cells in Susac syndrome. Reverse transcription of about 0.45 to 1 ug RNA was performed with random hexamers. TCRdb processed the immunoSEQ multiplex PCR reads anew with MiXCR; each CDR3 protein has one entry. Here the sample spans 70,000 to 100,000 distinct CDR3 sequences, around 96% being singletons. The sequenced sample was CD8+ T cells from PBMCs. The source is a human donor with Susac syndrome.

The rearrangement links TRBV7-2 to TRBJ1-2, with TRBD1 as a possible D gene (6 bases). Germline loops: CDR1 SGHTA, CDR2 FQGNSA. This CDR3 has 14 residues. Deletions cut 5 bases from V and 5 bases from J, with 15 bases between. Here the CDR3 reads CASSRVDRGYGYTF. The CDR3 DNA follows: TGTGCCAGCAGCCGGGTGGACAGAGGATATGGCTACACCTTC. Full variable domain (outside the CDR3, taken from reference TRBV7-2 and TRBJ1-2): GAGVSQSPSNKVTEKGKDVELRCDPISGHTALYWYRQSLGQGLEFLIYFQGNSAPDKSGLPSDRFSAERTGGSVSTLTIQRTQQEDSAVYLCASSRVDRGYGYTFGSGTRLTVV.

This chain links TRBV7-3 with TRBJ2-1; D unresolved. The CDR3 length is 12 residues. Trimming took off 3 bases at V and 4 bases at J, with 4 bases between the two ends. Germline-derived CDR1 and CDR2 are SGHTA and FQGTGA. The CDR3 DNA is TGTGCCAGCAGCTTTCTTTACAATGAGCAGTTCTTC. It yields the protein CASSFLYNEQFF.

V usage is TRBV6-5 and J usage is TRBJ1-4; tentative D call: TRBD1 (6 bases). CDR3 length: 13 amino acids. Germline values: CDR1 MNHEY, CDR2 SVGAGI. V lost 5 bases and J 13 bases, leaving 17 bases between the germline ends. In DNA, the CDR3 is TGTGCCAGCAGTCCAACAGGGCAAGGGAGACTGTTTTTT. It specifies CASSPTGQGRLFF.

V is TRBV20-1 and J is TRBJ1-3; D unresolved. CDR3 length equals 14 residues. Trimming cost V 5 bases and J 3 bases, with 14 bases left between them. Germline V gives CDR1 DFQATT, CDR2 SNEGSKA (reference sequence). The CDR3 DNA is TGCAGTGCTCGTTTCCTAGAGGATGGAAACACCATATATTTT. This gives the protein CSARFLEDGNTIYF.

The chain has TRBV20-1 and TRBJ1-1; D gene unclear. This CDR3 spans 12 amino acids. Germline assignment: CDR1 DFQATT and CDR2 SNEGSKA (reference sequence). V gave up 5 bases and J gave up 1 base, with 8 bases separating them. Here the CDR3 DNA reads TGCAGTGCTCCCTTAAAGAACACTGAAGCTTTCTTT. Residues: CSAPLKNTEAFF.

This rearrangement joins TRBV27 to TRBJ2-1; D might be TRBD2 (5 bases). CDR1 and CDR2 from the germline V gene are MNHEY and SMNVEV (reference sequence). Trimming stripped 4 bases from V and 0 bases from J, with 10 bases between. The CDR3 loop spans 15 amino acids. CDR3 loop: CASSSDLDSYNEQFF. CDR3 coding DNA: TGTGCCAGCAGTTCGGACTTGGACTCCTACAATGAGCAGTTCTTC.

V and J are TRBV12-3 or TRBV12-4 and TRBJ1-1; D is undetermined. The V end was cut by 3 bases, the J end by 1 base, with 9 bases between. The CDR3 loop spans 14 amino acids. The CDR3 DNA sequence: TGTGCCAGCAGTTTGAGGCTAACGAACACTGAAGCTTTCTTT. It yields the protein CASSLRLTNTEAFF.

The genes are TRBV19 and TRBJ1-5; TRBD1 agrees at 7 bases. The CDR3 extends over 16 amino acids. V trimming: 5 bases; J trimming: 1 base; junction bases outside the gene matches: 8. Germline assignment: CDR1 LNHDA and CDR2 SQIVND (reference sequence). The CDR3 loop reads CASSLPRTGSNQPQHF. CDR3 coding DNA: TGTGCCAGTAGTTTACCGCGGACAGGCAGCAATCAGCCCCAGCATTTT.

The chain links TRBV30 to TRBJ1-6; D remains ambiguous. CDR1 is GTSNPN and CDR2 is SVGIG in the germline V gene (reference sequence). Trimming took 5 bases from V and 2 from J, leaving 7 bases between them. There are 13 residues in the CDR3. The DNA of the CDR3 is TGTGCCTGGGCTAGGACCTATAATTCACCCCTCCACTTT. Protein sequence: CAWARTYNSPLHF. Based on the CDR3 plus reference TRBV30 and TRBJ1-6, the full variable domain is SQTIHQWPATLVQPVGSPLSLECTVEGTSNPNLYWYRQAAGRGLQLLFYSVGIGQISSEVPQNLSASRPQDRQFILSSKKLLLSDSGFYLCAWARTYNSPLHFGNGTRLTVT.

The V and J genes are TRBV29-1 and TRBJ1-1; D may be TRBD1 (5 bases). Trimming stripped 3 bases from V and 3 bases from J, with 8 bases between. Germline-derived CDR1 and CDR2 are SQVTM and ANQGSEA. The CDR3 covers 12 residues. CDR3 sequence: CSVEGEDTEAFF. As DNA, the CDR3 is TGCAGCGTTGAGGGGGAGGACACTGAAGCTTTCTTT. The whole variable domain, filled in from reference TRBV29-1 and TRBJ1-1, reads SAVISQKPSRDICQRGTSLTIQCQVDSQVTMMFWYRQQPGQSLTLIATANQGSEATYESGFVIDKFPISRPNLTFSTLTVSNMSPEDSSIYLCSVEGEDTEAFFGQGTRLTVV.

The chain joins TRBV27 to TRBJ2-7, with 9 bases identical to TRBD2. Germline V gives CDR1 MNHEY, CDR2 SMNVEV (reference sequence). V dropped 7 bases and J dropped 4; count of bases not matched to a gene: 5. CDR3 size: 13 residues. The CDR3 DNA reads as TGTGCCAGCATCCCCGCGGGGGGGTACGAGCAGTACTTC. Protein: CASIPAGGYEQYF.

The V and J genes are TRBV20-1 and TRBJ1-1, with D maybe TRBD1 (5 bases). The V end was cut by 6 bases, the J end by 5 bases, with 10 bases between. The CDR3 consists of 11 residues. Germline assignment: CDR1 DFQATT and CDR2 SNEGSKA (reference sequence). In DNA, the CDR3 is TGCAGTGCCCTCGACAGTACTGAAGCTTTCTTT. As protein: CSALDSTEAFF.

The rearrangement uses TRBV12-3 or TRBV12-4 and TRBJ1-1, with a possible D match to TRBD1 (6 bases). V gave up 1 base and J gave up 3 bases, with 12 bases separating them. The CDR3 length is 15 residues. In nucleotides, the CDR3 is TGTGCCAGCAGTTTAGTCGGGGCAGGGGACACTGAAGCTTTCTTT. As protein: CASSLVGAGDTEAFF.

This chain uses TRBV5-6 with TRBJ2-1, with 8 positions matching TRBD2. The CDR3 sequence is 13 residues long. V trimming: 0 bases; J trimming: 8 bases; junction bases outside the gene matches: 1. The germline gives CDR1 SGHDT, CDR2 YYEEEE. CDR3 nucleotide sequence: TGTGCCAGCAGCTTGGCGCGGGGGGATGAGCAGTTCTTC. Translating it yields CASSLARGDEQFF.

With respect to this clonotype: A much larger clone lies a single base off, so this may be a read error. CDR3 DNA sequence: TGTGCCAGTAGTATCGGGGCCCCCCCCCAGCATTTT. The encoded protein is CASSIGAPPQHF. This sequence joins TRBV19 and TRBJ1-5; a weak D match, TRBD1 (5 bases). The ends were cut back, 3 bases at V and 10 bases at J, with 10 bases in the middle. From germline, CDR1 is LNHDA and CDR2 SQIVND (reference sequence). CDR3 size: 12 residues.

The chain combines TRBV29-1 with TRBJ2-3, with TRBD1 matching 10 bases. The CDR3 sequence is 17 residues long. The germline V gene encodes CDR1 SQVTM and CDR2 ANQGSEA. J gave up 2 bases and V 2 bases, and 10 bases lay outside the gene matches. CDR3 loop: CSVETGTGTGATDTQYF. In nucleotides, the CDR3 is TGCAGCGTTGAAACCGGCACCGGGACAGGGGCCACAGATACGCAGTATTTT.

The gene calls are TRBV20-1 and TRBJ2-1; D tentatively reads TRBD1 or TRBD2 (5 bases each). The CDR3 has 12 residues. Trimming pared 0 bases from V and 15 bases from J, leaving 15 bases between. Per germline, CDR1 DFQATT and CDR2 SNEGSKA (reference sequence). The CDR3 nucleotides are TGCAGTGCTAGAGATCTTGGGGACCAGGGGTTCTTC. Translating it yields CSARDLGDQGFF.

This clonotype was picked up one time. The J gene is TRBJ2-2, the V gene TRBV4-2, with D possibly being TRBD2 (5 bases). Trimming left V 2 bases short and J 7 bases short, with 11 bases between. The CDR3 loop spans 14 amino acids. Germline V gives CDR1 LGHNA, CDR2 YNFKEQ. This chain's CDR3 is CASSQNGGLGELFF. The CDR3, as DNA: TGTGCCAGCAGCCAAAACGGTGGACTCGGGGAGCTGTTTTTT.

The CDR3 is CASSLVADSYGYTF. The DNA for the CDR3 is TGTGCCAGCAGCTTGGTTGCAGACTCCTATGGCTACACCTTC. The rearrangement links TRBV5-6 to TRBJ1-2; D gene unclear. CDR1 is SGHDT and CDR2 is YYEEEE in the germline V gene. CDR3 size: 14 residues. V lost 0 bases to trimming and J lost 4 bases, with 10 bases between them.

This clonotype was picked up one time. The J gene is TRBJ1-1, the V gene TRBV4-1, with D hard to call. Germline V gene lookup returns CDR1 MGHRA and CDR2 YSYEKL. This CDR3 has 15 residues. Trimming removed 5 bases from V and 7 bases from J, with 20 bases in between. This chain's CDR3 is CASSAEPEAGNEAFF. CDR3 bases: TGCGCCAGCAGCGCGGAACCAGAGGCCGGTAATGAAGCTTTCTTT.

This chain joins TRBV6-5 and TRBJ2-7, with D possibly being TRBD1 or TRBD2 (6 bases each). V shed 2 bases and J shed 3 bases, with 11 bases lying between them. This CDR3 is built from 14 residues. Germline V lookup: CDR1 MNHEY, CDR2 SVGAGI. The CDR3 nucleotides read TGTGCCAGCAGTTACGGTGGAGGGGGCTACGAGCAGTACTTC. Its translation: CASSYGGGGYEQYF.

This clonotype was detected only once. The chain uses TRBV24-1 and TRBJ2-5; D might be TRBD1 (6 bases). The V gene's germline CDR1 is KGHDR and CDR2 SFDVKD. The CDR3 is made up of 14 amino acids. The ends were cut back, 7 bases at V and 2 bases at J, with 13 bases in the middle. The DNA for the CDR3 is TGTGCCACCAGCCCGGGACAAATACAAGAGACCCAGTACTTC. It specifies CATSPGQIQETQYF.

This chain links TRBV30 with TRBJ1-3; D remains ambiguous. CDR1 is GTSNPN, CDR2 SVGIG, per germline (reference sequence). Trimming shortened V by 0 bases and J by 0 bases, and 6 bases separated the two germline ends. This CDR3 has 14 residues. The CDR3 DNA follows: TGTGCCTGGAGTGTAAGCGGCTCTGGAAACACCATATATTTT. Its protein is CAWSVSGSGNTIYF.

The chain carries TRBV20-1 and TRBJ2-2, with D possibly being TRBD1 (6 bases). CDR1 and CDR2 from the germline V gene are DFQATT and SNEGSKA (reference sequence). V was pared by 1 base and J by 1 base, with 13 bases between. The CDR3 contains 16 residues. The CDR3 DNA reads as TGCAGTGCTAGAGGGTCCGGGACACTGAACACCGGGGAGCTGTTTTTT. Its translation: CSARGSGTLNTGELFF.

This clonotype has only one observation. The chain employs TRBV4-2 and TRBJ2-3, with D tentatively TRBD2 (6 bases). V lost 0 bases and J lost 6, with 13 bases in between. The CDR3 has 15 residues. The germline V gene encodes CDR1 LGHNA and CDR2 YNFKEQ. In nucleotides, the CDR3 is TGTGCCAGCAGCCAAGATCATCTAGCGACGGATACGCAGTATTTT. Translation gives CASSQDHLATDTQYF.

The genes are TRBV27 and TRBJ2-5; D call uncertain. With 6 bases removed from V and 5 bases from J, the gap between germline ends came to 16 bases. This CDR3 has 14 amino acids. Germline V lookup: CDR1 MNHEY, CDR2 SMNVEV (reference sequence). This CDR3 reads CASSLLQRPETQYF. The CDR3 region has the DNA TGTGCCAGCAGCTTACTTCAGAGGCCGGAGACCCAGTACTTC.

The chain couples TRBV4-3 to TRBJ1-2; D not certain. This CDR3 contains 16 residues. V was pared by 0 bases and J by 1 base, with 12 bases between. Germline V lookup: CDR1 LGHNA, CDR2 YSLEER. CDR3 protein: CASSQDSNSLNYGYTF. The CDR3 DNA follows: TGCGCCAGCAGCCAAGACTCCAACAGCCTTAACTATGGCTACACCTTC.

The V gene is TRBV20-1, the J gene TRBJ2-3; no firm D call. V lost 3 bases, J lost 6 bases, and 7 bases lay in between. The V gene's germline CDR1 is DFQATT and CDR2 SNEGSKA (reference sequence). This CDR3 comprises 11 residues. This chain's CDR3 is CSARIVDTQYF. CDR3 DNA sequence: TGCAGTGCTAGGATAGTGGATACGCAGTATTTT.

V gene TRBV5-1 combines with J gene TRBJ1-6, with no clear D. Trimming removed 0 bases from V and 8 bases from J, with 12 bases in between. This CDR3 contains 15 residues. Germline lookup yields CDR1 SGHRS and CDR2 YFSETQ. CDR3: CASSLAGTVDSPLHF. The CDR3, as DNA: TGCGCCAGCAGCTTGGCCGGCACAGTGGATTCACCCCTCCACTTT.

This clonotype appeared once. The chain uses TRBV9 and TRBJ1-2; D might be TRBD1 (5 bases). The CDR3 contains 16 residues. Germline V gene data show CDR1 as SGDLS and CDR2 as YYNGEE. V dropped 4 bases and J dropped 3 bases, with 19 bases sitting between them. CDR3 protein: CASSQRGTSGDYGYTF. In DNA form, the CDR3 reads TGTGCCAGCAGCCAGCGAGGGACCTCGGGTGACTATGGCTACACCTTC. The whole variable domain, filled in from reference TRBV9 and TRBJ1-2, reads DSGVTQTPKHLITATGQRVTLRCSPRSGDLSVYWYQQSLDQGLQFLIQYYNGEERAKGNILERFSAQQFPDLHSELNLSSLELGDSALYFCASSQRGTSGDYGYTFGSGTRLTVV.

V is TRBV5-4 and J is TRBJ1-2; maybe TRBD1 (5 bases). CDR1 SGHNT and CDR2 YYREEE come from the germline V gene (reference sequence). This CDR3 has 14 residues. Trimming removed 0 bases from V and 4 bases from J, with 10 bases in between. The CDR3 nucleotides are TGTGCCAGCAGCTTGGTAGGGAGGGGCTATGGCTACACCTTC. It is translated as CASSLVGRGYGYTF.

J is TRBJ2-3 and V is TRBV11-2; D unclear. The germline V gene has CDR1 SGHAT and CDR2 FQNNGV. The CDR3 sequence is 14 residues long. V lost 5 bases to trimming and J lost 0 bases, with 9 bases between them. The CDR3 DNA reads as TGTGCCAGCAGCCCCCAGCTCAGCACAGATACGCAGTATTTT. The encoded protein is CASSPQLSTDTQYF.